The rows below give T cell receptor beta chains drawn from one sample of a study of T cells in localized non-small cell lung cancer. Some clones are missing from TCRdb's copy, which holds only in-frame ones; the method was immunoSEQ multiplex PCR. The table includes about 24,000 clones, approximately 90% detected once. The input for sequencing was peripheral blood mononuclear cells, taken before any cancer treatment. The source is a woman aged 40-69 years with stage III lung adenocarcinoma. Both conserved end residues are part of each CDR3. D genes are given only for firm matches. Clone size is stated in some rows and not others, as once, few, many or a class when expanded.

V gene: TRBV28; clone size: NA; J gene: TRBJ2-7; CDR3 length: 12; D gene: NA; CDR3 protein: CASGTGLFEQYF; CDR3 DNA: TGTGCCAGCGGTACAGGTCTCTTCGAGCAGTACTTC
V gene: TRBV7-8; clone size: NA; J gene: TRBJ1-3; CDR3 length: 14; D gene: NA; CDR3 protein: CATIRDKAGNTIYF; CDR3 DNA: TGTGCCACCATCCGGGACAAGGCTGGAAACACCATATATTTT
V gene: TRBV4-1; clone size: NA; J gene: TRBJ2-7; CDR3 length: 18; D gene: NA; CDR3 protein: CASSQDPGAQPSLREQYF; CDR3 DNA: TGCGCCAGCAGCCAAGATCCCGGGGCCCAACCCTCCTTGAGGGAGCAGTACTTC
V gene: TRBV2; clone size: NA; J gene: TRBJ2-6; CDR3 length: 15; D gene: NA; CDR3 protein: CASSDRGAGANVLTF; CDR3 DNA: TGTGCCAGCAGTGATCGGGGGGCAGGGGCCAACGTCCTGACTTTC
V gene: TRBV7-6; clone size: NA; J gene: TRBJ1-4; CDR3 length: 17; D gene: NA; CDR3 protein: CASSPVLGGATNEKLFF; CDR3 DNA: TGTGCCAGCAGCCCCGTACTAGGGGGTGCAACTAATGAAAAACTGTTTTTT
V gene: TRBV5-4; clone size: NA; J gene: TRBJ1-5; CDR3 length: 16; D gene: TRBD1; CDR3 protein: CASSFYTGGSNQPQHF; CDR3 DNA: TGTGCCAGCAGCTTTTATACAGGGGGAAGCAATCAGCCCCAGCATTTT
V gene: TRBV6-5; clone size: few; J gene: TRBJ1-6; CDR3 length: 12; D gene: NA; CDR3 protein: CASSFLGSPLHF; CDR3 DNA: TGTGCCAGCAGTTTTTTGGGTTCACCCCTCCACTTT
V gene: TRBV7-9; clone size: few; J gene: TRBJ1-5; CDR3 length: 17; D gene: TRBD1; CDR3 protein: CASSSTGGGYSNQPQHF; CDR3 DNA: TGTGCCAGCAGCTCGACAGGGGGCGGATATAGCAATCAGCCCCAGCATTTT
V gene: TRBV4-3; clone size: NA; J gene: TRBJ1-1; CDR3 length: 15; D gene: NA; CDR3 protein: CASSQDTRQDTEAFF; CDR3 DNA: TGCGCCAGCAGCCAAGATACGCGACAGGACACTGAAGCTTTCTTT
V gene: TRBV7-9; clone size: NA; J gene: TRBJ1-3; CDR3 length: 13; D gene: NA; CDR3 protein: CASSLVRGNTIYF; CDR3 DNA: TGTGCCAGCAGCTTAGTTCGGGGGAACACCATATATTTT
V gene: TRBV19; clone size: NA; J gene: TRBJ2-2; CDR3 length: 13; D gene: NA; CDR3 protein: CASSISLPGELFF; CDR3 DNA: TGTGCCAGTAGTATTAGCCTCCCCGGGGAGCTGTTTTTT
V gene: TRBV4-1; clone size: few; J gene: TRBJ2-1; CDR3 length: 15; D gene: TRBD2; CDR3 protein: CASNTGAGASNEQFF; CDR3 DNA: TGCGCCAGCAATACAGGAGCGGGAGCTTCGAATGAGCAGTTCTTC
V gene: TRBV19; clone size: NA; J gene: TRBJ2-7; CDR3 length: 13; D gene: NA; CDR3 protein: CASGSGRSYEQYF; CDR3 DNA: TGTGCCAGTGGATCCGGCCGCTCCTACGAGCAGTACTTC
V gene: TRBV9; clone size: NA; J gene: TRBJ2-1; CDR3 length: 13; D gene: NA; CDR3 protein: CASSVGQYNEQFF; CDR3 DNA: TGTGCCAGCAGCGTCGGACAGTACAATGAGCAGTTCTTC
V gene: TRBV5-1; clone size: NA; J gene: TRBJ2-4; CDR3 length: 16; D gene: NA; CDR3 protein: CASSLAGRLAKNIQYF; CDR3 DNA: TGCGCCAGCAGCTTGGCTGGGAGGTTGGCCAAAAACATTCAGTACTTC
V gene: TRBV7-9; clone size: few; J gene: TRBJ1-5; CDR3 length: 13; D gene: NA; CDR3 protein: CASSSDGLRPQHF; CDR3 DNA: TGTGCCAGCAGCTCGGACGGGCTTCGGCCCCAGCATTTT
V gene: TRBV6-5; clone size: NA; J gene: TRBJ1-4; CDR3 length: 14; D gene: TRBD1; CDR3 protein: CASRSGTGIEKLFF; CDR3 DNA: TGTGCCAGCAGATCCGGGACAGGGATCGAAAAACTGTTTTTT
V gene: TRBV5-1; clone size: NA; J gene: TRBJ2-3; CDR3 length: 15; D gene: NA; CDR3 protein: CASSGGTSLPDTQYF; CDR3 DNA: TGCGCCAGCAGCGGCGGGACTTCCCTCCCAGATACGCAGTATTTT
V gene: TRBV4-1; clone size: NA; J gene: TRBJ2-7; CDR3 length: 14; D gene: TRBD1; CDR3 protein: CASSLRGAGQGLNF; CDR3 DNA: TGCGCCAGCAGCCTCAGAGGCGCGGGACAGGGCTTGAATTTC
V gene: TRBV7-9; clone size: NA; J gene: TRBJ2-1; CDR3 length: 16; D gene: NA; CDR3 protein: CASSSGRGGAKNEQFF; CDR3 DNA: TGTGCCAGCAGCTCCGGTAGAGGGGGGGCCAAGAATGAGCAGTTCTTC
V gene: TRBV9; clone size: NA; J gene: TRBJ1-6; CDR3 length: 15; D gene: NA; CDR3 protein: CASSVGGTRNSPLHF; CDR3 DNA: TGTGCCAGCAGCGTAGGGGGGACAAGAAATTCACCCCTCCACTTT
V gene: TRBV6-5; clone size: NA; J gene: TRBJ1-2; CDR3 length: 14; D gene: TRBD1; CDR3 protein: CASSQSPTGVGYTF; CDR3 DNA: TGTGCCAGCAGTCAAAGCCCGACAGGGGTTGGCTACACCTTC
V gene: TRBV7-2; clone size: NA; J gene: TRBJ2-3; CDR3 length: 15; D gene: TRBD2; CDR3 protein: CASSLSSGGQDTQYF; CDR3 DNA: TGTGCCAGCAGCTTGTCTAGCGGGGGCCAAGATACGCAGTATTTT
V gene: TRBV5-4; clone size: NA; J gene: TRBJ2-5; CDR3 length: 16; D gene: TRBD2; CDR3 protein: CASSLVDSGGLQTQYF; CDR3 DNA: TGTGCCAGCAGCTTGGTGGATAGCGGGGGCTTACAGACCCAGTACTTC
V gene: TRBV2; clone size: NA; J gene: TRBJ1-5; CDR3 length: 13; D gene: NA; CDR3 protein: CASSGEGYQPQHF; CDR3 DNA: TGTGCCAGCAGTGGAGAGGGGTATCAGCCCCAGCATTTT
V gene: TRBV5-1; clone size: NA; J gene: TRBJ1-2; CDR3 length: 14; D gene: NA; CDR3 protein: CASSLEGSTYGYTF; CDR3 DNA: TGCGCCAGCAGCTTGGAGGGCAGTACCTATGGCTACACCTTC
V gene: TRBV7-3; clone size: NA; J gene: TRBJ2-1; CDR3 length: 15; D gene: NA; CDR3 protein: CASSLMGLENNEQFF; CDR3 DNA: TGTGCCAGCAGCTTAATGGGGCTGGAGAACAATGAGCAGTTCTTC
V gene: TRBV18; clone size: NA; J gene: TRBJ2-7; CDR3 length: 14; D gene: NA; CDR3 protein: CASSGSRRFYEQYF; CDR3 DNA: TGTGCCAGCTCAGGATCGCGCAGATTCTACGAGCAGTACTTC
V gene: TRBV19; clone size: NA; J gene: TRBJ2-3; CDR3 length: 13; D gene: NA; CDR3 protein: CASSPRHSDTQYF; CDR3 DNA: TGTGCCAGTAGTCCCAGACACTCAGATACGCAGTATTTT
V gene: TRBV6-5; clone size: NA; J gene: TRBJ2-7; CDR3 length: 13; D gene: NA; CDR3 protein: CASSSRESYEQYF; CDR3 DNA: TGTGCCAGCAGTTCCAGGGAATCCTACGAGCAGTACTTC
V gene: TRBV9; clone size: NA; J gene: TRBJ1-1; CDR3 length: 13; D gene: NA; CDR3 protein: CASTRSANTEAFF; CDR3 DNA: TGTGCCAGCACCCGGTCCGCTAACACTGAAGCTTTCTTT
V gene: TRBV5-1; clone size: NA; J gene: TRBJ1-4; CDR3 length: 14; D gene: TRBD1; CDR3 protein: CASSQGQAPEKLFF; CDR3 DNA: TGCGCCAGCAGCCAAGGACAGGCGCCTGAAAAACTGTTTTTT
V gene: TRBV21-1; clone size: NA; J gene: TRBJ1-2; CDR3 length: 15; D gene: NA; CDR3 protein: CASSKVLRRDYGYTF; CDR3 DNA: TGTGCCAGCAGCAAAGTTTTGAGGAGGGACTATGGCTACACCTTC
V gene: TRBV7-2; clone size: NA; J gene: TRBJ1-2; CDR3 length: 14; D gene: NA; CDR3 protein: CASSLKVGPYGYTF; CDR3 DNA: TGTGCCAGCAGCTTAAAAGTAGGGCCCTATGGCTACACCTTC
V gene: TRBV19; clone size: NA; J gene: TRBJ1-4; CDR3 length: 16; D gene: TRBD1; CDR3 protein: CASSPGTGPLREKLFF; CDR3 DNA: TGTGCCAGTAGTCCTGGGACAGGACCACTTCGGGAAAAACTGTTTTTT
V gene: TRBV6-5; clone size: NA; J gene: TRBJ2-1; CDR3 length: 11; D gene: NA; CDR3 protein: CASSYGGEQFF; CDR3 DNA: TGTGCCAGCAGTTACGGTGGTGAGCAGTTCTTC
V gene: TRBV5-6; clone size: NA; J gene: TRBJ1-2; CDR3 length: 14; D gene: TRBD1; CDR3 protein: CASSFGQAYYGYTF; CDR3 DNA: TGTGCCAGCAGCTTCGGACAGGCGTACTATGGCTACACCTTC
V gene: TRBV7-9; clone size: once; J gene: TRBJ2-5; CDR3 length: 16; D gene: TRBD1; CDR3 protein: CASQPPGQGFLETQYF; CDR3 DNA: TGTGCCAGCCAGCCCCCGGGACAGGGCTTTCTGGAGACCCAGTACTTC